Reported below is one TCR beta chain. Here immunoSEQ multiplex PCR was the method, and the copy in TCRdb shows in-frame clones only, minus some. The sample lists approximately 500,000 clones; about 80% were seen once. The data are from a study of shared clonotypes between healthy human individuals. The CDR3 spans 16 residues. Trimming took 5 bases from V and 2 from J, leaving 18 bases between them. Germline V gene lookup returns CDR1 MNHEY and CDR2 SMNVEV (reference sequence). The chain has TRBV27 and TRBJ1-2; D ambiguous. Material for sequencing was PBMCs. This TCR was recovered from a woman aged 40-49 years in good health. Some clones in this sample may be carry-over from other donors' samples. CDR3 protein: CASSLRAEQLNYGYTF. CDR3 nucleotides: TGTGCCAGCAGTCTCCGGGCCGAGCAACTAAACTATGGCTACACCTTC.